Below are 7 T cell receptor beta chains sequenced from a single sample in a study of Graves' ophthalmopathy and Graves' hyperthyroidism (dated by TCRdb to 2017 to 2018). The data were produced on an Illumina HiSeq 2000. For repertoire sequencing, TCR beta CDR3 regions were amplified from RNA transcripts. The first round of RT-PCR was done with HTBI primers and the Qiagen OneStep RT-PCR kit, and was followed by a second round of multiplex PCR, then size selection and purification. TCRdb ran its own pipeline on the public reads, namely fastp trimming at Q25 and MiXCR clone calling, and kept in-frame beta chains. Every entry covers one CDR3 protein and lists the most common genes and DNA from its rows. In this sample the table shows 200,000 to 250,000 distinct CDR3 sequences, roughly 21% of which occur a single time. The ten biggest clones cover roughly 42% of the sample. Sequencing was performed on peripheral blood. The receptors come from a woman aged 50 to 60 with Graves' ophthalmopathy. Donor details come from another sample of the same person, matched by shared clones.

In this sample, this clonotype turned up a few times. The chain has TRBV19 and TRBJ1-1; no definite D call. The germline CDR1 and CDR2 sequences are LNHDA and SQIVND (reference sequence). The CDR3 consists of 14 residues. The ends were cut back, 6 bases at V and 1 base at J, with 12 bases in the middle. CDR3 in amino acids: CASRAGYGNTEAFF. The CDR3 bases are TGTGCCAGTAGGGCCGGGTACGGGAACACTGAAGCTTTCTTT.

The chain links TRBV20-1 to TRBJ2-7, with 11 bases matching TRBD1. CDR3 length: 13 residues. CDR1 and CDR2 (germline): DFQATT, SNEGSKA (reference sequence). V shed 5 bases and J 6 bases; nucleotides not matched to a gene: 6. The DNA of the CDR3 is TGCAGTGCTCGAAGGACAGGGGGCGGCGAGCAGTACTTC. The encoded protein is CSARRTGGGEQYF.

This clonotype was seen many times. This chain uses TRBV12-3 or TRBV12-4 with TRBJ2-7, with D hard to call. Trimming cost V 3 bases and J 2 bases, with 8 bases left between them. The CDR3 is made up of 13 amino acids. This CDR3 reads CASSFKLTYEQYF. CDR3 DNA sequence: TGTGCCAGCAGTTTCAAGCTAACCTACGAGCAGTACTTC.

This clonotype has a handful of counts. The gene calls are TRBV7-9 and TRBJ2-5; D ambiguous. The V end lost 1 base, the J end lost 4 bases, and 13 bases lay between the germline ends. In germline, CDR1 is SEHNR, CDR2 FQNEAQ (reference sequence). The length of the CDR3 is 15 residues. In nucleotides, the CDR3 is TGTGCCAGCAGCTTAGTTGGCCATTCAGGAGAGACCCAGTACTTC. This gives the protein CASSLVGHSGETQYF.

This clonotype has at least ten counts. The chain uses TRBV24-1 and TRBJ1-6, with D uncertain. Trimming cost V 0 bases and J 0 bases, with 8 bases left between them. This CDR3 is built from 17 residues. Germline V CDR1 and CDR2: KGHDR, SFDVKD. CDR3 coding DNA: TGTGCCACCAGTGATTTGAAGAGGGACTCCTATAATTCACCCCTCCACTTT. Protein product: CATSDLKRDSYNSPLHF.

In its sample, this clonotype was seen many times. This rearrangement joins TRBV7-9 to TRBJ2-5; D is unresolved. The CDR3 spans 13 residues. The germline CDR1 and CDR2 sequences are SEHNR and FQNEAQ (reference sequence). Trimming removed 5 bases from V and 5 bases from J, with 12 bases in between. CDR3 bases: TGTGCCAGCAGCCCCCCCGCCGGGGAGACCCAGTACTTC. Its translation: CASSPPAGETQYF.

This clonotype was seen at least ten times. This chain connects TRBV24-1 to TRBJ2-5, with 7 bases identical to TRBD2. V dropped 0 bases and J dropped 5; count of bases not matched to a gene: 14. Germline CDR1 KGHDR, CDR2 SFDVKD. CDR3 length: 18 amino acids. The CDR3 here is CATSDLLPGSGSRETQYF. In nucleotides, the CDR3 is TGTGCCACCAGTGATTTGCTCCCGGGTAGCGGGTCCAGGGAGACCCAGTACTTC.